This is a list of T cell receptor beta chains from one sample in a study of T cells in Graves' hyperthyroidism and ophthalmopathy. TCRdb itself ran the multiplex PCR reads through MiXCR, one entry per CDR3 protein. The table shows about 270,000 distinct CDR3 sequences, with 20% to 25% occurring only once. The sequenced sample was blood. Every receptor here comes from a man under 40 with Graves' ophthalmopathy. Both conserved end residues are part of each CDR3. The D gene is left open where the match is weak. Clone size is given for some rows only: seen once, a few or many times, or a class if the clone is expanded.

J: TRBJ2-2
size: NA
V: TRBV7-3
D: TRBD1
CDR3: CASSLTPYRTGRSGELFF
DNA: TGTGCCAGCAGCTTAACCCCTTACAGGACAGGGCGCAGCGGGGAGCTGTTTTTT

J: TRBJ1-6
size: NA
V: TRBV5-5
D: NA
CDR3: CASSLGEARYNSPLHF
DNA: TGTGCCAGCAGCTTGGGGGAGGCCCGATATAATTCACCCCTCCACTTT

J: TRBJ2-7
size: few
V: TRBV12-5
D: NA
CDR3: CASGPMGFGYEQYF
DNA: TGTGCTAGTGGTCCAATGGGTTTTGGGTACGAGCAGTACTTC

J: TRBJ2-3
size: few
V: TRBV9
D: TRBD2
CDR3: CASSLGLESTDTQYF
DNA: TGTGCCAGCAGCTTGGGACTAGAAAGCACAGATACGCAGTATTTT

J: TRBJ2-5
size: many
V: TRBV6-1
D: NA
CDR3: CASSGGTQTGWETQYF
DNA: TGTGCCAGCAGTGGAGGGACTCAGACCGGCTGGGAGACCCAGTACTTC

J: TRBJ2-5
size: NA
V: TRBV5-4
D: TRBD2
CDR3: CASSFGLDQETQYF
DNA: TGTGCCAGCAGCTTCGGACTAGACCAAGAGACCCAGTACTTC

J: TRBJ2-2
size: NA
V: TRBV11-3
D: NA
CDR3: CASRPSTGRIGITGELFF
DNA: TGTGCCAGCAGACCCTCGACAGGGAGGATTGGAATAACCGGGGAGCTGTTTTTT

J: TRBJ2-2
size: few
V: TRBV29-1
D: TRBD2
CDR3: CSVAGLAGSGELFF
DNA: TGCAGCGTTGCGGGACTAGCGGGGTCCGGGGAGCTGTTTTTT

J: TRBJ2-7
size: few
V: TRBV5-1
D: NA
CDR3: CASSLVAGGSYEQYF
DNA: TGCGCCAGCAGCTTGGTTGCGGGCGGCTCCTACGAGCAGTACTTC

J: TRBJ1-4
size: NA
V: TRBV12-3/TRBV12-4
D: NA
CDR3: CASTPGGTNEKLFF
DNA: TGTGCCAGCACCCCCGGGGGAACTAATGAAAAACTGTTTTTT

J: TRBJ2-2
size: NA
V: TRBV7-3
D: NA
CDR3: CASSLMSTGELFF
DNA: TGTGCCAGCAGCTTAATGTCCACCGGGGAGCTGTTTTTT

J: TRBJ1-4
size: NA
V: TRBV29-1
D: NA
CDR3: CSVTGLANEKLFF
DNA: TGCAGCGTAACAGGGTTGGCTAATGAAAAACTGTTTTTT

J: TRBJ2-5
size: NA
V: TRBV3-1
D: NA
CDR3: CASSQARGGATETQYF
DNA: TGTGCCAGCAGCCAAGCAAGGGGGGGAGCGACGGAGACCCAGTACTTC

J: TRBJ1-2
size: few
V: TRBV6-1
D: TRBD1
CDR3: CASSGTDRARRGYTF
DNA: TGTGCCAGCAGTGGAACGGACAGGGCAAGAAGGGGCTACACCTTC

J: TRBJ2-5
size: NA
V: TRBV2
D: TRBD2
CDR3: CASRGEGGETQYF
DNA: TGTGCCAGCAGGGGGGAGGGCGGAGAGACCCAGTACTTC

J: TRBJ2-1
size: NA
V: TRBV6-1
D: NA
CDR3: CASKLSGTPYNEQFF
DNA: TGTGCCAGTAAACTTAGCGGAACCCCATACAATGAGCAGTTCTTC

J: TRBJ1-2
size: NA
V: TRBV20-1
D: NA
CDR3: CSATRTVQGYTF
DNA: TGCAGTGCCACCAGGACAGTCCAAGGCTACACCTTC

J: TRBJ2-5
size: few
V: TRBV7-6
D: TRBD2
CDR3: CASSLFGTSGKRLVTQYF
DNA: TGTGCCAGCAGCTTGTTTGGGACTAGCGGAAAACGGCTGGTGACCCAGTACTTC

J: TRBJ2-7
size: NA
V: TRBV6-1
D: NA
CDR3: CASSSAGGQYF
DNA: TGTGCCAGCAGTTCCGCGGGCGGGCAGTACTTC

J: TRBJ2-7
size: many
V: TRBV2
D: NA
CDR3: CASGGDSSYEQYF
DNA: TGTGCCAGCGGGGGGGACAGTTCCTACGAGCAGTACTTC

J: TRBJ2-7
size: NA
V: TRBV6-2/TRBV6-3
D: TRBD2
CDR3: CASSLAGWPYEQYF
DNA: TGTGCCAGCAGTTTAGCGGGATGGCCCTACGAGCAGTACTTC

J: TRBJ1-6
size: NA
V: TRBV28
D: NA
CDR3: CASSFGPGPLHF
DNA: TGTGCCAGCAGTTTCGGGCCGGGACCCCTCCACTTT

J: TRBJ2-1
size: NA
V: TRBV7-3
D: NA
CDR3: CASGTEGSGPPEFF
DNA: TGTGCCAGCGGCACTGAGGGGAGCGGCCCCCCGGAGTTCTTC

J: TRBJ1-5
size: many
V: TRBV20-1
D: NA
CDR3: CSARLGRAVVRNQPQHF
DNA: TGCAGTGCTAGGTTGGGACGGGCGGTTGTTCGCAATCAGCCCCAGCATTTT

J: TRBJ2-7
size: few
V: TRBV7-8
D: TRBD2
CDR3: CASRKYISPLAGALEQYF
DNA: TGTGCCAGCAGGAAATATATTTCCCCACTAGCGGGGGCCCTCGAGCAGTACTTC

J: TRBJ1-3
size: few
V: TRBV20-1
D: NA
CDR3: CSAAFSGNTIYF
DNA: TGCAGTGCCGCGTTCTCTGGAAACACCATATATTTT

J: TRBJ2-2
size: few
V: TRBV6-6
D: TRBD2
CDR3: CASSYSMVAGGPREGGELFF
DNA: TGTGCCAGCAGTTACTCGATGGTAGCGGGAGGGCCAAGGGAAGGCGGGGAGCTGTTTTTT

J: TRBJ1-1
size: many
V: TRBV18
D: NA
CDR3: CASSRDTNTEAFF
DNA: TGTGCCAGCTCACGGGACACAAACACTGAAGCTTTCTTT

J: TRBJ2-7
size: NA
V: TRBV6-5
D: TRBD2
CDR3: CASSSQPGTSGRGYEQYF
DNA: TGTGCCAGCAGTTCCCAACCCGGGACTAGCGGGAGGGGGTACGAGCAGTACTTC

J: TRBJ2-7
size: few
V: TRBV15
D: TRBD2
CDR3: CATSYGLAGGKTYEQYF
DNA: TGTGCCACCAGCTATGGACTAGCGGGAGGGAAGACCTACGAGCAGTACTTC

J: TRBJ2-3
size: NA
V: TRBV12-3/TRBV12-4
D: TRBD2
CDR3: CASSFWAGGASDTQYF
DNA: TGTGCCAGCAGTTTTTGGGCGGGAGGCGCCTCAGATACGCAGTATTTT

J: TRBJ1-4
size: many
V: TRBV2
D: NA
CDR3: CASRVQGEKLFF
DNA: TGTGCCAGCAGGGTCCAAGGTGAAAAACTGTTTTTT